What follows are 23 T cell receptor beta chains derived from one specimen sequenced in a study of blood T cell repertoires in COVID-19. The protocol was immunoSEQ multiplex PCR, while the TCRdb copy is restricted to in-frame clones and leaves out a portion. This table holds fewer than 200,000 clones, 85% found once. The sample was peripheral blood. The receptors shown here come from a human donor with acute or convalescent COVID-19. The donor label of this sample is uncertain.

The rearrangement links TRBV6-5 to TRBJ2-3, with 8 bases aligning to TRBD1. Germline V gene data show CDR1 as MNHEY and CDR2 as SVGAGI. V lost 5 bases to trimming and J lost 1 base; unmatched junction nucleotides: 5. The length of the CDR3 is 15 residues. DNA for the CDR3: TGTGCCAGCAGTCAGGGACAGGCCCGCACAGATACGCAGTATTTT. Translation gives CASSQGQARTDTQYF.

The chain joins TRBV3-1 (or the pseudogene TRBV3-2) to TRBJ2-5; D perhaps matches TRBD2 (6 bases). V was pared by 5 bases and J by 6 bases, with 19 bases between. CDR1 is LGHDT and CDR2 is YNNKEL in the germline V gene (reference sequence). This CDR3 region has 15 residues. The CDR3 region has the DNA TGTGCCAGCAGCTCCCGCGGGGCTAGCGCCCAGACCCAGTACTTC. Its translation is CASSSRGASAQTQYF.

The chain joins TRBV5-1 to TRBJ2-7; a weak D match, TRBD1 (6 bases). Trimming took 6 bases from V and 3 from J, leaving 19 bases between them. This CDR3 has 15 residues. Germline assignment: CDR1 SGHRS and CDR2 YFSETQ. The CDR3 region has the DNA TGCGCCAGCACCCCCTCCGGGACAACTATCTACGAGCAGTACTTC. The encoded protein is CASTPSGTTIYEQYF.

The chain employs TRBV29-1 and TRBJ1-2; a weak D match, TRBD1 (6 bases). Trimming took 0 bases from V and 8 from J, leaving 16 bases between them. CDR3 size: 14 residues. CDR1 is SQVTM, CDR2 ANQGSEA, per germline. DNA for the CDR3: TGCAGCGTTGAAGACGTACAGGGATGGTTGGGCTACACCTTC. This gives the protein CSVEDVQGWLGYTF.

The CDR3 reads CASSSGSGGRETQYF. CDR3 bases: TGTGCCAGCAGCTCGGGTAGCGGGGGGCGGGAGACCCAGTACTTC. This rearrangement joins TRBV11-2 to TRBJ2-5; 10 positions match TRBD2. V gave up 4 bases and J gave up 5 bases; unmatched junction bases: 7. Germline CDR1 is SGHAT and CDR2 is FQNNGV. This CDR3 is built from 15 residues.

CDR3 in amino acids: CASSPPWTGGQPQHF. CDR3 DNA: TGTGCCAGCAGCCCCCCCTGGACAGGGGGTCAGCCCCAGCATTTT. The chain carries TRBV7-8 and TRBJ1-5; TRBD1 matches 10 bases. The germline V gene encodes CDR1 SGHVS and CDR2 FQNEAQ. With 5 bases clipped from V and 6 bases from J, the junction kept 7 bases outside the gene matches. This CDR3 is built from 15 residues.

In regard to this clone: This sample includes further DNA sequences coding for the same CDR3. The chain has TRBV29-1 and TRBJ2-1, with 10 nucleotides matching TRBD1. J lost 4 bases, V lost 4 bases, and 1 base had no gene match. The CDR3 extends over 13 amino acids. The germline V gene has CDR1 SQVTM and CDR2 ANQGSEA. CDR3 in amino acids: CSVGTGGYNEQFF. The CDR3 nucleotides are TGCAGCGTTGGGACAGGGGGGTACAATGAGCAGTTCTTC.

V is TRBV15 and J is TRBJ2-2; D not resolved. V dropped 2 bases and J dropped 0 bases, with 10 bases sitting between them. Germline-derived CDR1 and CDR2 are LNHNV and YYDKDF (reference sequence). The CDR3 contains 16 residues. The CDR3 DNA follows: TGTGCCACCAGCAGATCTACGGCGGCGAACACCGGGGAGCTGTTTTTT. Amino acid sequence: CATSRSTAANTGELFF. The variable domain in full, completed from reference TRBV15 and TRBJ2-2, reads DAMVIQNPRYQVTQFGKPVTLSCSQTLNHNVMYWYQQKSSQAPKLLFHYYDKDFNNEADTPDNFQSRRPNTSFCFLDIRSPGLGDTAMYLCATSRSTAANTGELFFGEGSRLTVL.

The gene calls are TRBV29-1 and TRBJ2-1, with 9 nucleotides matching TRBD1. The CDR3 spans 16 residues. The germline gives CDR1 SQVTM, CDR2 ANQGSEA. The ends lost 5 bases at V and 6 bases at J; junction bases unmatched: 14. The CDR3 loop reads CSVTLTGTGIGNEQFF. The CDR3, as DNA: TGCAGCGTTACTCTAACCGGGACAGGGATAGGCAATGAGCAGTTCTTC.

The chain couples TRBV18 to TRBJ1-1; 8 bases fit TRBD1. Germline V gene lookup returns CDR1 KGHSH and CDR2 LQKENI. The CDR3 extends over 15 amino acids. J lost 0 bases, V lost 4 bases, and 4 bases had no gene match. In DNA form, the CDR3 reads TGTGCCAGCTCACGAGCAGGGGGCCTGAACACTGAAGCTTTCTTT. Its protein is CASSRAGGLNTEAFF.

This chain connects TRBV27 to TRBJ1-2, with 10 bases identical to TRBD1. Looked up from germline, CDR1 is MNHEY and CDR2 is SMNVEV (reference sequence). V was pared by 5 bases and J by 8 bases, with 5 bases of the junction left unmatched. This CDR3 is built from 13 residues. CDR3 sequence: CASSIGTGDGYTF. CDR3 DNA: TGTGCCAGCAGTATAGGGACAGGGGACGGCTACACCTTC.

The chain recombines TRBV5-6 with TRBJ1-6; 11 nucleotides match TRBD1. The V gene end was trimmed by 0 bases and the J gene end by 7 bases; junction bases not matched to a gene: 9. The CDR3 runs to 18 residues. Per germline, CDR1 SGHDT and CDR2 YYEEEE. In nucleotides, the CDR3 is TGTGCCAGCAGCTTGGCCTCTGGGACAGGGGGTACCAATTCACCCCTCCACTTT. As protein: CASSLASGTGGTNSPLHF.

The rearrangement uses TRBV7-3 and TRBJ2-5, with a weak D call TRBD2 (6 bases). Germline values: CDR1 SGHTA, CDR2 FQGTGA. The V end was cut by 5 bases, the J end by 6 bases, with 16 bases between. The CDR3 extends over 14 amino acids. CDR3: CASSPDAAGQTQYF. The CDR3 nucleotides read TGTGCCAGCAGCCCCGACGCGGCGGGGCAGACCCAGTACTTC.

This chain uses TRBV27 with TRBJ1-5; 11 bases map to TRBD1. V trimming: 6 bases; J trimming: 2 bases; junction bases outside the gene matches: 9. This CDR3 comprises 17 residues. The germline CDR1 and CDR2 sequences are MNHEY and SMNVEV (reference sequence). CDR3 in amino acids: CASREGQGAPGNQPQHF. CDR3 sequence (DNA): TGTGCCAGCAGGGAAGGACAGGGGGCGCCTGGCAATCAGCCCCAGCATTTT.

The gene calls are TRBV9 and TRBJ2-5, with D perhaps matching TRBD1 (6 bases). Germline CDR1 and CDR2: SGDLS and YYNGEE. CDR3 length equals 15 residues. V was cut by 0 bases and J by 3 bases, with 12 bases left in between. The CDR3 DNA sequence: TGTGCCAGCAGCGTAGCTCCAACAGGGAAAGAGACCCAGTACTTC. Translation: CASSVAPTGKETQYF.

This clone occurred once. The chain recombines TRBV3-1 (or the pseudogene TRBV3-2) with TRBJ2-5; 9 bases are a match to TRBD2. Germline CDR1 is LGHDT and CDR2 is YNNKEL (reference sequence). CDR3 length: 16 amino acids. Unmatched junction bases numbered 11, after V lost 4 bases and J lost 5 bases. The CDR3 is CASSPPSRGGHETQYF. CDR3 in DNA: TGTGCCAGCAGCCCCCCCTCGCGGGGGGGCCATGAGACCCAGTACTTC.

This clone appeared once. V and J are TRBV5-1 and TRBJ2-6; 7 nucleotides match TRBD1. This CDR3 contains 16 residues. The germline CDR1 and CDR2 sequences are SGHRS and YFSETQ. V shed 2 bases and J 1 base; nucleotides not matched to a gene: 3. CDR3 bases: TGCGCCAGCAGCTTACCGACAGGGTCTGGGGCCAACGTCCTGACTTTC. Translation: CASSLPTGSGANVLTF.

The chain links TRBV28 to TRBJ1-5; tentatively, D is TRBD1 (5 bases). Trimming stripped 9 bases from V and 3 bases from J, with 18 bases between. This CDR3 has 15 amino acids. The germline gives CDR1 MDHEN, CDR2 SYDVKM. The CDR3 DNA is TGTGCCAGTGCCCGGGGGAGGGGAATCAATCAGCCCCAGCATTTT. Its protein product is CASARGRGINQPQHF.

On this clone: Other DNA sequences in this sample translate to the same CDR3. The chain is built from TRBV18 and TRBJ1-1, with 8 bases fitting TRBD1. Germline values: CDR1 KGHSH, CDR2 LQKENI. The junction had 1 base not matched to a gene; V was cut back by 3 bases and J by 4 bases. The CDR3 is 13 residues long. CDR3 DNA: TGTGCCAGCTCACCCGGGACAGGCACTGAAGCTTTCTTT. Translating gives CASSPGTGTEAFF.

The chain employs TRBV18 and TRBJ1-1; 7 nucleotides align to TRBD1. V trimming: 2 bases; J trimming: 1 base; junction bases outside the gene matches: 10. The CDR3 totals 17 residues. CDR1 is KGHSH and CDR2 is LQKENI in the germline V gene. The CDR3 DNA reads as TGTGCCAGCTCACCAGCCCGGGACAGAAGCGCGAACACTGAAGCTTTCTTT. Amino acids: CASSPARDRSANTEAFF. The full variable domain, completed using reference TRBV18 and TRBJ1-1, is NAGVMQNPRHLVRRRGQEARLRCSPMKGHSHVYWYRQLPEEGLKFMVYLQKENIIDESGMPKERFSAEFPKEGPSILRIQQVVRGDSAAYFCASSPARDRSANTEAFFGQGTRLTVV.

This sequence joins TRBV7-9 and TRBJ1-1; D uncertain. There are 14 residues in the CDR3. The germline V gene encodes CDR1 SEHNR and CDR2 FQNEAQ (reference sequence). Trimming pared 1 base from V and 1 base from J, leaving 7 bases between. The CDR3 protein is CASSLERQNTEAFF. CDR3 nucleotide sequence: TGTGCCAGCAGCTTAGAGAGACAGAACACTGAAGCTTTCTTT.

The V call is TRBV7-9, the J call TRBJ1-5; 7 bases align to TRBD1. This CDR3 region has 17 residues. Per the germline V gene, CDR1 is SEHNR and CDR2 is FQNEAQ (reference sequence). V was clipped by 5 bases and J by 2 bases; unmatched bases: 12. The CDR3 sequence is CASSPTTGFGGNQPQHF. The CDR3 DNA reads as TGTGCCAGCAGCCCCACGACAGGGTTCGGGGGCAATCAGCCCCAGCATTTT.

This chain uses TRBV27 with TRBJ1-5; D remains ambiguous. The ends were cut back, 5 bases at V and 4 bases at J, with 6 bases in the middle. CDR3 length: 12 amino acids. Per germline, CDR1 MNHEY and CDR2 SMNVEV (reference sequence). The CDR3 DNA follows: TGTGCCAGCAGTCTACCGAATCAGCCCCAGCATTTT. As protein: CASSLPNQPQHF.